Below are 4 T cell receptor beta chains sequenced from a single sample in a study of T cell responses to AZD1222 COVID-19 vaccine. TCRdb keeps only in-frame clones here, not all; method: immunoSEQ multiplex PCR. Of 45,000 to 55,000 clones listed, roughly three quarters are singletons. The sequencing used peripheral blood, collected on day 0 of MenACWY control vaccination. The receptors were sampled from an adult in good health.

The rearrangement uses TRBV15 and TRBJ1-2; no clear D gene. Germline V lookup: CDR1 LNHNV, CDR2 YYDKDF (reference sequence). V was cut by 0 bases and J by 2 bases, with 10 bases left in between. There are 15 residues in the CDR3. CDR3 nucleotides: TGTGCCACCAGCAGAGATCAGGCAGGAAACTATGGCTACACCTTC. It yields the protein CATSRDQAGNYGYTF.

The count of this clone is one. The V call is TRBV29-1, the J call TRBJ1-1, with D hard to call. In germline, CDR1 is SQVTM, CDR2 ANQGSEA. The CDR3 is made up of 14 amino acids. Trimming removed 5 bases from V and 1 base from J, with 14 bases in between. The CDR3 sequence is CSVSPPGRNTEAFF. The CDR3 DNA is TGCAGCGTTTCTCCGCCCGGTCGGAACACTGAAGCTTTCTTT.

Only a few counts were recorded for this clone. CDR3 DNA sequence: TGTGCCAGCAGCCCCGAGGGGTTGGCTAATGAAAAACTGTTTTTT. Residues: CASSPEGLANEKLFF. This chain uses TRBV9 with TRBJ1-4; perhaps TRBD1 as D (5 bases). The ends were cut back, 4 bases at V and 3 bases at J, with 13 bases in the middle. Germline V CDR1 and CDR2: SGDLS, YYNGEE. The length of the CDR3 is 15 residues.

This clone occurred a few times. The chain joins TRBV6-2 or TRBV6-3 to TRBJ2-5, with D unresolved. The CDR3 runs 13 residues. The germline gives CDR1 MNHEY, CDR2 SVGEGT. V dropped 5 bases and J dropped 5 bases, with 12 bases sitting between them. The CDR3 region has the DNA TGTGCCAGCAGTCGAGGACCTATCGAGACCCAGTACTTC. Translation gives CASSRGPIETQYF.